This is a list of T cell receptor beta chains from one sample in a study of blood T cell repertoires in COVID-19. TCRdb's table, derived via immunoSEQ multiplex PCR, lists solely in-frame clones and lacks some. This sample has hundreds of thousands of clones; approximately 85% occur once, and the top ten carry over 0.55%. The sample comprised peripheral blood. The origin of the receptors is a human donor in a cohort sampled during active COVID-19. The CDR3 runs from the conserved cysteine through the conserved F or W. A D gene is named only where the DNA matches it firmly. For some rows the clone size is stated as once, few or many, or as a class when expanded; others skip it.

TGTGCCAGCAGCCAAGAGAATAGCGGGGGGCCTGGCTCCTGGTTC,CASSQENSGGPGSWF,TRBV3-1/TRBV3-2,NA,TRBD2,TRBJ2-7
TGTGCCAGCAGCTTGGTGGCGTGGCGGGGGCAAGGAGATACGCAGTATTTT,CASSLVAWRGQGDTQYF,TRBV5-6,NA,NA,TRBJ2-3
TGTGCCAGCAGCTTTCCCCCCGGGACAGGGGGCGAAAAACTGTTTTTT,CASSFPPGTGGEKLFF,TRBV7-9,NA,TRBD1,TRBJ1-4
TGTGCCAGCAGCTCCAGGGACAGCCGTCGAGAGCAGTACTTC,CASSSRDSRREQYF,TRBV7-9,once,TRBD1,TRBJ2-7
TGCGCCAGCAGAGCGCCTCCGGGACAGTTGGACGAGCAGTACTTC,CASRAPPGQLDEQYF,TRBV10-1,NA,TRBD1,TRBJ2-7
TGCGCCAGCAGCTTGGACAGGGGGCAGGTCGAGCAGTACTTC,CASSLDRGQVEQYF,TRBV5-1,NA,TRBD1,TRBJ2-7
TGCAGCGTCTACGGGGGGGGAACAAGCTCCTACGAGCAGTACTTC,CSVYGGGTSSYEQYF,TRBV29-1,NA,TRBD2,TRBJ2-7
TGCAGTGCTAGTACCGGGACAGGGTTAGACGAGCAGTACTTC,CSASTGTGLDEQYF,TRBV20-1,few,TRBD1,TRBJ2-7
TGCAGCGTGCGGGGACAGTACACTGAAGCTTTCTTT,CSVRGQYTEAFF,TRBV29-1,NA,TRBD1,TRBJ1-1
TGTGCCAGCAGCTTAAGCCGGCCCGGGATCGGGGCCTACGAGCAGTACTTC,CASSLSRPGIGAYEQYF,TRBV7-2,once,NA,TRBJ2-7
TGTGCCAGCAGTTACTCGAGGGTGGATGGCTACACCTTC,CASSYSRVDGYTF,TRBV6-5,NA,NA,TRBJ1-2
TGTGCCAGTAGTCCATCCCGGACAAGGGCCTACGAGCAGTACTTC,CASSPSRTRAYEQYF,TRBV19,NA,NA,TRBJ2-7
TGTGCCAGCAGTTACCCCCAACAGGGGGCATACGAGCAGTACTTC,CASSYPQQGAYEQYF,TRBV6-2/TRBV6-3,NA,TRBD1,TRBJ2-7
TGCGCCAGCAGCCAGCGGACAGGGGAAAAACGTGGCTACACCTTC,CASSQRTGEKRGYTF,TRBV4-1,once,TRBD1,TRBJ1-2
TGTGCCAGCAGTGACCCGGACAGGTCTAACTATGGCTACACCTTC,CASSDPDRSNYGYTF,TRBV6-1,NA,TRBD1,TRBJ1-2
TGTGCCAGCAGCTTAGTGAGCGGGGGGCTTTTCTTC,CASSLVSGGLFF,TRBV11-2,NA,TRBD2,TRBJ2-1
TGTGCCAGCAGTCCAAGAATAGGCGGATCCTACGAGCAGTACTTC,CASSPRIGGSYEQYF,TRBV7-2,NA,NA,TRBJ2-7
TGTGCCAGCTCTCCTAGCGGGAGGACGGCCTACGAGCAGTACTTC,CASSPSGRTAYEQYF,TRBV18,NA,TRBD2,TRBJ2-7
TGTGCCAGCTCTCACAGCTTAATCTACGAGCAGTACTTC,CASSHSLIYEQYF,TRBV12-3/TRBV12-4,NA,NA,TRBJ2-7
TGTGCCAGCAGTGGGCTTATGGTTCGGGAGCTGTTTTTT,CASSGLMVRELFF,TRBV12-3/TRBV12-4,NA,NA,TRBJ2-2
TGCGCCAGCAGTGATAGCGGAGGCACAGATACGCAGTATTTT,CASSDSGGTDTQYF,TRBV10-1,NA,NA,TRBJ2-3
TGCGCCAGCAGCCAAGATCCCTGGGCGACTGAAGCTTTCTTT,CASSQDPWATEAFF,TRBV4-3,NA,NA,TRBJ1-1
TGTGCCAGCTCACCACCGGGACACCCGAACACTGAAGCTTTCTTT,CASSPPGHPNTEAFF,TRBV18,NA,NA,TRBJ1-1
TGTGCCAGCAGGGTAGCGGGACGGACCGGGGAGCTGTTTTTT,CASRVAGRTGELFF,TRBV28,NA,TRBD2,TRBJ2-2
TGCGCCAGCAGCCAACAGGGACAAGTGGGTGAAAAACTGTTTTTT,CASSQQGQVGEKLFF,TRBV4-3,NA,NA,TRBJ1-4
TGTGCCAGCAGCGCCCACACGTCGGGCTATAATTCACCCCTCCACTTT,CASSAHTSGYNSPLHF,TRBV9,once,NA,TRBJ1-6
TGTGCCAGCAGCCATTCTCTAGAGGGTTACAATGAGCAGTTCTTC,CASSHSLEGYNEQFF,TRBV14,NA,NA,TRBJ2-1
TGTGCCAGCAGCTTAGCCCTTCGGGGGGGCGAGCAGTACTTC,CASSLALRGGEQYF,TRBV13,NA,TRBD2,TRBJ2-7
TGTGCCAGCAGCTTAGTCAGGTTGAACACCGGGGAGCTGTTTTTT,CASSLVRLNTGELFF,TRBV7-2,NA,NA,TRBJ2-2
TGTGCCAGCAGCAAAGCGGCAGGGTCGTGGGAGACCCAGTACTTC,CASSKAAGSWETQYF,TRBV21-1,NA,NA,TRBJ2-5
TGTGCCAGCAGCTTGGCGGCCTACGAGCAGTACTTC,CASSLAAYEQYF,TRBV7-9,NA,NA,TRBJ2-7
TGTGCCAGCAGCTTAGACAGGCAGTTAGGAAACACCATATATTTT,CASSLDRQLGNTIYF,TRBV7-2,once,NA,TRBJ1-3
TGTGCCACCGTGACAGGGGGCCCTAACTATGGCTACACCTTC,CATVTGGPNYGYTF,TRBV10-3,NA,TRBD1,TRBJ1-2
TGTGCCAGCAGTTGGAGGTATGAGCAGTTCTTC,CASSWRYEQFF,TRBV27,NA,NA,TRBJ2-1
TGCGCCAGCAGCTTTATCCGGACAGGGTCCTACGAGCAGTACTTC,CASSFIRTGSYEQYF,TRBV5-1,NA,TRBD1,TRBJ2-7
TGTGCCAGCAGCTTCGGGACTAGCGGGAGGGCCGGCTACAATGAGCAGTTCTTC,CASSFGTSGRAGYNEQFF,TRBV7-3,NA,TRBD2,TRBJ2-1
TGTGCCAGCAGTTCGACAGAATTTTCACCCCTCCACTTT,CASSSTEFSPLHF,TRBV27,NA,NA,TRBJ1-6
TGTGCCAGCAGCCGCGGGACAGATACCTACGAGCAGTACTTC,CASSRGTDTYEQYF,TRBV3-1/TRBV3-2,NA,NA,TRBJ2-7
TGTGCCAGCTCCCGACAGGGGTGGGCCCATCAGCCCCAGCATTTT,CASSRQGWAHQPQHF,TRBV18,NA,TRBD1,TRBJ1-5
TGTGCCAGCAGTTACGGGGGACAGGGCTACGAGCAGTACTTC,CASSYGGQGYEQYF,TRBV6-6,NA,TRBD1,TRBJ2-7
TGCGCCACCACGGAGACAGGGACGGGCTACACCTTC,CATTETGTGYTF,TRBV5-1,NA,TRBD1,TRBJ1-2
TGTGCCAGCAGCGCGGGGACAGGACATCTAGGCGGAGAGACCCAGTACTTC,CASSAGTGHLGGETQYF,TRBV9,NA,TRBD1,TRBJ2-5
TGTGCCAGCAGTTACCGAGGACATAGCACAGATACGCAGTATTTT,CASSYRGHSTDTQYF,TRBV6-5,NA,NA,TRBJ2-3
TGTGCCAGCACTGGGACCCCTAAGCGGGGCCGAGAGACCCAGTACTTC,CASTGTPKRGRETQYF,TRBV6-4,NA,TRBD2,TRBJ2-5
TGTGCCAGCAGTCCCGGGACAGTGTCTGGCTACACCTTC,CASSPGTVSGYTF,TRBV6-5,NA,TRBD1,TRBJ1-2
TGTGCCAGCAGCCATCCCCTCGCGGGTTTGACCCCTGAGCAGTTCTTC,CASSHPLAGLTPEQFF,TRBV4-2,NA,NA,TRBJ2-1
TGTGCCAGCAGTTTTACAGGGTTCGGTGGCTACACCTTC,CASSFTGFGGYTF,TRBV12-3/TRBV12-4,NA,NA,TRBJ1-2
TGTGCCAGCAGTCGGAGTACTAGTCTCGCTAGCTCCTACGAGCAGTACTTC,CASSRSTSLASSYEQYF,TRBV6-6,NA,NA,TRBJ2-7
TGTGCCTGGAGTGTAGGTCGGGAGCGGGACACTGAAGCTTTCTTT,CAWSVGRERDTEAFF,TRBV30,NA,NA,TRBJ1-1
TGTGCCAGCAGTTACTCGAGCGGGAGGACCGGGGAGCTGTTTTTT,CASSYSSGRTGELFF,TRBV6-2/TRBV6-3,NA,TRBD2,TRBJ2-2
TGTGCCAGCAGTCCGTCCTACACTGAAGCTTTCTTT,CASSPSYTEAFF,TRBV6-6,NA,NA,TRBJ1-1
TGTGCCAGAAGCCACCTACGGGACAGGTTAGTAAACACCATATATTTT,CARSHLRDRLVNTIYF,TRBV5-3,NA,TRBD1,TRBJ1-3
TGTGCCAGCAGCTGGGGCACAAACTATGGCTACACCTTC,CASSWGTNYGYTF,TRBV7-2,NA,NA,TRBJ1-2
TGTGCCAGCTCGCCTGACAGGAATTCTGAAGCTTTCTTT,CASSPDRNSEAFF,TRBV18,NA,NA,TRBJ1-1
TGTGCCAGCAGCCAAGCTAAGGGACAGGGCGCCGGGGAGCTGTTTTTT,CASSQAKGQGAGELFF,TRBV3-1/TRBV3-2,NA,TRBD1,TRBJ2-2
TGCGCCAGCAGCCAAGATCCGGGACAGGGAAGGGGCGAGCAGTACTTC,CASSQDPGQGRGEQYF,TRBV4-3,few,TRBD1,TRBJ2-7
TGTGCCAGCAGTGAAACAGTTAACTATGGCTACACCTTC,CASSETVNYGYTF,TRBV2,NA,NA,TRBJ1-2